The table lists the clone carrying this TCR beta chain with a few counts. The data were taken from a study of blood T cell repertoires in COVID-19. Turning to the study itself: Sources were T cells, B-cell-depleted T cells, or PBMCs; the material itself was cDNA or gDNA.

Germline V gives CDR1 MDHEN, CDR2 SYDVKM. V dropped 3 bases and J dropped 1 base, with 16 bases sitting between them. CDR3 length: 16 residues. Per the original methods: Quantification of nucleated cells was approximated via reference gene primer amplification. Some clones are missing from TCRdb's copy, which holds only in-frame ones; the method was immunoSEQ multiplex PCR. From that table come the V and J calls and clone size; the DNA was used to work out D and trimming. This sample carries about 170,000 clones, around 76% of them seen once, and the ten largest clones take roughly 9.1%. This TCR came from a woman between 65 and 79 years old with acute or convalescent COVID-19. Sequenced input: peripheral blood. The chain is built from TRBV28 and TRBJ2-7, with TRBD2 as a possible D gene (5 bases). The CDR3 sequence is CASSFRLDLLSYEQYF. The CDR3 DNA sequence: TGTGCCAGCAGTTTTCGGCTGGACTTGCTGTCCTACGAGCAGTACTTC.